This T cell receptor (beta chain) is drawn from a study of OX40 agonist ivuxolimab in advanced cancers. For the study at large: Prior anti-PD-1, anti-PD-L1 or anti-CTLA-4 therapy was allowed; 40% had some.

Study results and limitations: Expanded clones were, on average, more numerous in CD8+ T cells than in CD4+.

As to this clone: The target antigen is unknown.

The length of the CDR3 is 16 residues. V was shortened by 0 bases and J by 8 bases, with 17 bases between the two germline ends. Germline CDR1 is MGHRA and CDR2 is YSYEKL. Generated by immunoSEQ multiplex PCR, the TCRdb table keeps only in-frame clones and is missing some. The table shows roughly 60,000 clones, with nearly 95% occurring only once. Patients were ineligible given autoimmune disease history or systemic immunosuppression. This clonotype originated in an adult with an advanced solid tumor such as melanoma, head and neck, liver or kidney cancer. Specimen: CD4+ or CD8+ T cells sorted from blood, collected in a trial of the OX40 agonist ivuxolimab. This rearrangement joins TRBV4-1 to TRBJ2-1; weak D call: TRBD2 (5 bases). CDR3 loop: CASSQEPIALFDEQFF. The DNA for the CDR3 is TGCGCCAGCAGCCAAGAGCCAATAGCGCTGTTTGATGAGCAGTTCTTC.